One sample yielded the 9 T cell receptor beta chains listed below, sequenced in a study of CD8 T cells in ankylosing spondylitis. In TCRdb, the 5' RACE reads were re-called with MiXCR into one record per CDR3 protein. The table records 300,000 to 400,000 distinct CDR3 sequences, roughly 12% of them present only once. The sample was blood, either unsorted or a sorted T cell fraction (not recorded which). These receptors originate from a female donor with ankylosing spondylitis or in good health (not recorded which).

This chain links TRBV27 with TRBJ2-1; D gene ambiguous. The CDR3 extends over 13 amino acids. V lost 4 bases and J lost 0, with 4 bases in between. Germline V gives CDR1 MNHEY, CDR2 SMNVEV (reference sequence). The CDR3 DNA sequence: TGTGCCAGCAGTTCCATCTCCTACAATGAGCAGTTCTTC. Residues: CASSSISYNEQFF.

This clonotype was recorded at least ten times. The chain carries TRBV28 and TRBJ2-7; 8 nucleotides align to TRBD1. J was trimmed by 6 bases and V by 8 bases; bases with no gene match: 9. Germline-derived CDR1 and CDR2 are MDHEN and SYDVKM. The CDR3 runs to 13 residues. CDR3 in DNA: TGTGCCAGCTCCGAGACAGGGGTCTCCGAGCAGTACTTC. This codes for CASSETGVSEQYF.

This clonotype was found many times. The chain couples TRBV18 to TRBJ2-1, with a weak D call TRBD2 (5 bases). Deletions cut 2 bases from V and 6 bases from J, with 20 bases between. The CDR3 length is 17 residues. CDR1 is KGHSH and CDR2 is LQKENI in the germline V gene. The CDR3 reads CASSPNNAGHGGNEQFF. The CDR3 DNA is TGTGCCAGCTCACCAAATAACGCGGGCCACGGAGGCAATGAGCAGTTCTTC.

This clonotype was seen more than once but under ten times. V usage is TRBV5-5 and J usage is TRBJ1-2; no clear D. Germline CDR1 SGHKS, CDR2 YYEKEE (reference sequence). The CDR3 covers 17 residues. V lost 3 bases and J 8 bases, leaving 26 bases between the germline ends. In nucleotides, the CDR3 is TGTGCCAGCAGCTCATTAGCCTACGGGTGGGCGGCTGGAGGCTACACCTTC. It is translated as CASSSLAYGWAAGGYTF.

This clonotype appeared many times. This chain uses TRBV20-1 with TRBJ1-6, with D uncertain. This CDR3 comprises 14 residues. V was clipped by 2 bases and J by 9 bases, with 14 bases between them. Per germline, CDR1 DFQATT and CDR2 SNEGSKA (reference sequence). CDR3 in amino acids: CSARLITVTSPLHF. The CDR3 DNA reads TGCAGTGCTAGACTCATAACGGTCACTTCACCCCTCCACTTT.

This clonotype was seen a handful of times. The chain carries TRBV28 and TRBJ2-7, with 9 bases aligning to TRBD2. The CDR3 sequence is 13 residues long. Germline V gene sequence: CDR1 MDHEN, CDR2 SYDVKM. After removal of 8 bases from V and 0 bases from J, the junction contained 2 bases not matched to a gene. The CDR3 DNA reads as TGTGCCAGCGGTAGCGGGAGCTCCTACGAGCAGTACTTC. Protein product: CASGSGSSYEQYF.

The genes are TRBV4-3 and TRBJ1-3; no reliable D call. The germline CDR1 and CDR2 sequences are LGHNA and YSLEER. This CDR3 region has 15 residues. V shed 1 base and J shed 0 bases, with 7 bases lying between them. The CDR3 nucleotides are TGCGCCAGCAGCCAAGGGCCGGGCTCTGGAAACACCATATATTTT. It is translated as CASSQGPGSGNTIYF.

This clonotype was recorded at least ten times. This chain connects TRBV10-3 to TRBJ2-1, with a possible D match to TRBD2 (5 bases). From germline, CDR1 is ENHRY and CDR2 SYGVKD. The V end was cut by 10 bases, the J end by 8 bases, with 24 bases between. This CDR3 is 15 amino acids long. The CDR3 DNA follows: TGTGCCACCTTACGAGACCTTGGTAATAGCGATGAGCAGTTCTTC. Translated, it gives CATLRDLGNSDEQFF.

The chain is built from TRBV12-3 or TRBV12-4 and TRBJ1-1; D possibly corresponds to TRBD1 (5 bases). This CDR3 comprises 14 residues. V dropped 3 bases and J dropped 5 bases, with 13 bases sitting between them. The CDR3 spells CASSFTGGSTEAFF. In nucleotides, the CDR3 is TGTGCCAGCAGTTTCACGGGGGGTTCAACTGAAGCTTTCTTT.